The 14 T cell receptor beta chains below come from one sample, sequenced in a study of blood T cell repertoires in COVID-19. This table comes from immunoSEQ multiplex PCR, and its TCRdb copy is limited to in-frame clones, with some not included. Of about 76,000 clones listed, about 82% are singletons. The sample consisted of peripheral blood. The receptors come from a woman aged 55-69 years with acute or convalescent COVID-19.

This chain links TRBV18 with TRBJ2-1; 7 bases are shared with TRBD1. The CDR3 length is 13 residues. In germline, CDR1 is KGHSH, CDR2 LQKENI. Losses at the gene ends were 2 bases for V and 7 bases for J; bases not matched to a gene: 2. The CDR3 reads CASSPGQENEQFF. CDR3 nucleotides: TGTGCCAGCTCACCAGGACAGGAAAATGAGCAGTTCTTC.

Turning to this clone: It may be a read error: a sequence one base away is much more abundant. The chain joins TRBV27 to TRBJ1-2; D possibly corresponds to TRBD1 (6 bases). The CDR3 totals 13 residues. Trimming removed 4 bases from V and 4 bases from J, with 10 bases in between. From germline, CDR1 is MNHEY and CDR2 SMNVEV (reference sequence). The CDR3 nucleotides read TGTGCCAGCAGTTACAGGGAGGGCTATGGCTACACCTTC. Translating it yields CASSYREGYGYTF.

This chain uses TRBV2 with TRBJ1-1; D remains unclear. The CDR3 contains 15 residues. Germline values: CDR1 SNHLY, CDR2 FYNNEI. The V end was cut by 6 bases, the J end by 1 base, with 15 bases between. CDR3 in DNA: TGTGCCAGCAGCGAAAGCGGAGCGCCGAACACTGAAGCTTTCTTT. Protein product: CASSESGAPNTEAFF.

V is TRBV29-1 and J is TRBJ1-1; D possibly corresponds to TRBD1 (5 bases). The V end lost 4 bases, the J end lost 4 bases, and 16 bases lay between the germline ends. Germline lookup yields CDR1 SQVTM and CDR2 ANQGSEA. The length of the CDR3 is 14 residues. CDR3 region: CSVVRTAGGTEAFF. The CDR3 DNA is TGCAGCGTTGTAAGGACCGCGGGGGGCACTGAAGCTTTCTTT.

The CDR3 nucleotides read TGTGCCACCAGCAGAGACCCGGGACAGGGCTACGAGCAGTACTTC. Its translation is CATSRDPGQGYEQYF. The chain uses TRBV15 and TRBJ2-7; TRBD1 matches at 9 bases. V gave up 0 bases and J gave up 3 bases; unmatched junction bases: 3. This CDR3 spans 15 amino acids. Germline CDR1 reads LNHNV; CDR2 reads YYDKDF (reference sequence). Looking up the rest from reference TRBV15 and TRBJ2-7 gives the full variable domain: DAMVIQNPRYQVTQFGKPVTLSCSQTLNHNVMYWYQQKSSQAPKLLFHYYDKDFNNEADTPDNFQSRRPNTSFCFLDIRSPGLGDTAMYLCATSRDPGQGYEQYFGPGTRLTVT.

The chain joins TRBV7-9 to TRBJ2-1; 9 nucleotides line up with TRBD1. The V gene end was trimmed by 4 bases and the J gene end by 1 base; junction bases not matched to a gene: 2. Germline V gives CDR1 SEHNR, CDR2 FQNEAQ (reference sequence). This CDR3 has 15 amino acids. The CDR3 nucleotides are TGTGCCAGCAGCTGGGGACAGGGATCCTACAATGAGCAGTTCTTC. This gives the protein CASSWGQGSYNEQFF.

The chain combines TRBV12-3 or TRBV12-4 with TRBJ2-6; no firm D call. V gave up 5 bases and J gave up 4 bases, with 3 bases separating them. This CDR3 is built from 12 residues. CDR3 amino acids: CASSEGANVLTF. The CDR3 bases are TGTGCCAGCAGTGAGGGGGCCAACGTCCTGACTTTC.

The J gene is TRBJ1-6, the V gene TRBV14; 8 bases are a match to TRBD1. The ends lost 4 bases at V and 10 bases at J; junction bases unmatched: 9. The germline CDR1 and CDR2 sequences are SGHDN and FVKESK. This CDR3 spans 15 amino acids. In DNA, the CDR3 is TGTGCCAGCAGCCCTGGGACAGGCGGATGGTCACCCCTCCACTTT. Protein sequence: CASSPGTGGWSPLHF.

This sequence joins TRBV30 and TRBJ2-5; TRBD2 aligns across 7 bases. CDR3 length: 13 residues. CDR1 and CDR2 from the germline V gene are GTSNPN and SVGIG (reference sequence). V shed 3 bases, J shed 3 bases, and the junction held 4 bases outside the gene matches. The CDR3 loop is CAWSLGTKETQYF. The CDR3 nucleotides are TGTGCCTGGAGCCTAGGGACTAAAGAGACCCAGTACTTC.

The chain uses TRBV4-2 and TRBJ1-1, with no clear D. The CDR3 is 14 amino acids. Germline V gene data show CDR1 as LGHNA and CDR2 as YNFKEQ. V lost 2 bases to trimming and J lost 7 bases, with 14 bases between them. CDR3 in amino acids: CASSQSDGVGEAFF. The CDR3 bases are TGTGCCAGCAGCCAATCTGACGGGGTGGGTGAAGCTTTCTTT.

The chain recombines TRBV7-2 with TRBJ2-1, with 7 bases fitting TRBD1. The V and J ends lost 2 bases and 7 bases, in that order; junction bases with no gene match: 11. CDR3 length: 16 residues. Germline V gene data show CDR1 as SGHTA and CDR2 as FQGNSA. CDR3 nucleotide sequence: TGTGCCAGCAGCTTACTCCCGCAGGGGGTAATGAATGAGCAGTTCTTC. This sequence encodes CASSLLPQGVMNEQFF.

The CDR3 loop reads CASSQDVGQGANEQFF. CDR3 bases: TGTGCCAGCAGCCAAGATGTAGGACAGGGGGCCAACGAGCAGTTCTTC. The V gene is TRBV4-2, the J gene TRBJ2-1; the match to TRBD1 covers 11 bases. Per the germline V gene, CDR1 is LGHNA and CDR2 is YNFKEQ. CDR3 length: 16 residues. The junction had 8 bases not matched to a gene; V was cut back by 0 bases and J by 10 bases.

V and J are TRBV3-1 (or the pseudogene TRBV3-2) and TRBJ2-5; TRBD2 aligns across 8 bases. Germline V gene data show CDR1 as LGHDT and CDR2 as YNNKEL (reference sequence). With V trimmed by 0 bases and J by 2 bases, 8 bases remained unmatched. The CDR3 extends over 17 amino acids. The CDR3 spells CASSQDVTGGPQETQYF. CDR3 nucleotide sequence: TGTGCCAGCAGCCAAGATGTGACGGGGGGGCCTCAAGAGACCCAGTACTTC.

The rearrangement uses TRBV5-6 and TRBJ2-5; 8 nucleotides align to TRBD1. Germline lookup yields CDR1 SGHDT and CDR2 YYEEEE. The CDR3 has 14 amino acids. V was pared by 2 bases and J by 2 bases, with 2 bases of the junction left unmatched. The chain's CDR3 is CASSFGQGQETQYF. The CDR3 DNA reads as TGTGCCAGCAGCTTCGGACAGGGACAAGAGACCCAGTACTTC.